The present TCR beta chain was sequenced within a study of cytomegalovirus exposure and HLA in healthy donors. Findings and caveats of the study: Cytomegalovirus-associated TCR beta chains were listed, numbering some 180.

As concerns this clone: The antigen is not known.

Primers included in the PCR were 60 Vbeta and 13 Jbeta primers. Produced via immunoSEQ multiplex PCR; TCRdb's table is partial and in-frame only. Here the sample spans some 160,000 clones, approximately 80% being singletons. The sequenced sample consisted of PBMCs. The clonotype comes from a male donor in good health and CMV-seronegative.

In DNA form, the CDR3 reads TGTGCCAGCAGCACCAATATTGGCAGGGGTGGAAACACCATATATTTT. Protein product: CASSTNIGRGGNTIYF. The V gene is TRBV7-2, the J gene TRBJ1-3, with a tentative D call TRBD1 (6 bases). Germline CDR1 and CDR2: SGHTA and FQGNSA. The V end was cut by 5 bases, the J end by 3 bases, with 17 bases between. This CDR3 comprises 16 residues.